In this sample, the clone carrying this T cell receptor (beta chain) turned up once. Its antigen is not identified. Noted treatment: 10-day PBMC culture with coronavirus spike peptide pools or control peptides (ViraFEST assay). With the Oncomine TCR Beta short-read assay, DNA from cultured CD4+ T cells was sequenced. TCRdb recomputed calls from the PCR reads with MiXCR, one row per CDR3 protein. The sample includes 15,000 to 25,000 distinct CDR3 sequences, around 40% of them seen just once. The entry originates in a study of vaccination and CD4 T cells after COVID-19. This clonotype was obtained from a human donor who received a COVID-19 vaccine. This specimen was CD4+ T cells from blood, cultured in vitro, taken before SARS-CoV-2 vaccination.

The CDR3 loop is CSGRITGELFF. The CDR3 bases are TGCAGCGGGAGAATAACCGGGGAGCTGTTTTTT. V and J are TRBV29-1 and TRBJ2-2, with D unresolved. This CDR3 contains 11 residues. Germline V gene lookup returns CDR1 SQVTM and CDR2 ANQGSEA. Trimming shortened V by 7 bases and J by 5 bases, and 8 bases separated the two germline ends.